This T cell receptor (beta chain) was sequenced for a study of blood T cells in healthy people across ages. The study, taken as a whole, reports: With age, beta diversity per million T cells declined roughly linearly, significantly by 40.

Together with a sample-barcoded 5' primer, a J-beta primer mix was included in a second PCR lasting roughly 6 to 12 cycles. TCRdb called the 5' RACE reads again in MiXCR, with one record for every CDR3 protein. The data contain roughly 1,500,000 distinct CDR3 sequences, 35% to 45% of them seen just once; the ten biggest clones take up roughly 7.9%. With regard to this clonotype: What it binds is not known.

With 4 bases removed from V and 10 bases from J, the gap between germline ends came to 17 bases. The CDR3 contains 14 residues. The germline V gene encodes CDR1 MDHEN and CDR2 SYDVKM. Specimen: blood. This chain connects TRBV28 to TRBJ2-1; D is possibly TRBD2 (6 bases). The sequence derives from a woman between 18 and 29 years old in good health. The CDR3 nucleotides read TGTGCCAGCAGTTCCGGGACTGATGTCTACGAGCAGTTCTTC. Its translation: CASSSGTDVYEQFF.